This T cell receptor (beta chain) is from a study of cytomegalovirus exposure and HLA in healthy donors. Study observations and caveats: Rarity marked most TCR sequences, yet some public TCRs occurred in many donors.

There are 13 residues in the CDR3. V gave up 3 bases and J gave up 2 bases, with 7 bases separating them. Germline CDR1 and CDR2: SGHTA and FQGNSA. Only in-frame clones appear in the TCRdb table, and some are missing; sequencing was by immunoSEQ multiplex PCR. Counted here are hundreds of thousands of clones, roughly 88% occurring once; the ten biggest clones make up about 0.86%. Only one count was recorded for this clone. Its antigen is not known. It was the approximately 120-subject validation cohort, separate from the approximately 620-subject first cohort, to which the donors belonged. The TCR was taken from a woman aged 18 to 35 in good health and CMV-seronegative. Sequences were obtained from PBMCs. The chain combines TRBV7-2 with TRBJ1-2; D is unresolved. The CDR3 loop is CASSLLGNYGYTF. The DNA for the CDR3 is TGTGCCAGCAGCTTGCTTGGCAACTATGGCTACACCTTC.